This TCR beta chain came from a study of blood T cell repertoires in COVID-19. Whole-study context: The United States, Italy and Spain provided the acute and convalescent COVID-19 samples. T cells, B-cell-depleted T cells, or PBMCs supplied cDNA or gDNA.

In the 2 weeks before study entry, exposed participants met a COVID-19 case, which was PCR-confirmed or clinician-diagnosed. Produced via immunoSEQ multiplex PCR; TCRdb's table is partial and in-frame only. The sample records approximately 300,000 clones, around nine tenths being singletons. As for this clone: The identical CDR3 is also encoded by other nucleotide sequences in the sample.

Germline V gives CDR1 ENHRY, CDR2 SYGVKD. The CDR3 is 14 amino acids. Trimming removed 0 bases from V and 5 bases from J, with 10 bases in between. This receptor was obtained from a woman under 40 who had been exposed to COVID-19. V usage is TRBV10-3 and J usage is TRBJ1-1; possible D gene TRBD1, 5 bases. Sequencing input: PBMCs or T cells enriched from blood (not recorded which). CDR3 sequence: CAISESTGGTEAFF. In nucleotides, the CDR3 is TGTGCCATCAGTGAGTCAACGGGGGGGACTGAAGCTTTCTTT.